This paragraph reports one TCR beta chain. Its specificity is not known. The data originate from a study of Ad26.COV2.S vaccination and SARS-CoV-2 variants. Study overall: Into the muscle, Ad26.COV2.S was dosed once or twice, 56 days apart. Study-level points and caveats: Substantial breadth was reportedly displayed by spike-specific CD8+ and CD4+ T cell responses after vaccination. Vaccine recipients and placebo recipients showed similar non-spike TCR breadth.

Treatment described: roughly 18 received Ad26.COV2.S at low or high dose, single or two shots; about 5 received placebo; per-sample allocation not given. Sampling occurred on day 63 after the first vaccine or placebo injection. SARS-CoV-2 spike from the Wuhan strain was encoded by the vaccine, an Ad26 vector. The CDR3 covers 13 residues. Trimming took off 5 bases at V and 2 bases at J, with 9 bases between the two ends. The germline gives CDR1 MNHEY, CDR2 SVGEGT. The repertoire was sequenced with immunoSEQ multiplex PCR; TCRdb's copy has only in-frame clones and lacks some. This sample has roughly 300,000 clones; 85% to 90% occur once, and the top ten carry approximately 5%.

Here the sequenced sample was peripheral blood, taken in a trial of Ad26.COV2.S vaccine versus placebo. The receptor was isolated from a person between 18 and 65 years old who received the Ad26.COV2.S COVID-19 vaccine or a placebo. The V call is TRBV6-2 or TRBV6-3, the J call TRBJ1-1, with D maybe TRBD1 (5 bases). This CDR3 is CASSRDGNTEAFF. The CDR3 region has the DNA TGTGCCAGCAGTCGGGACGGAAACACTGAAGCTTTCTTT.